This TCR beta chain was found in a study of cytomegalovirus exposure and HLA in healthy donors. Study information: As released early, the data held roughly 85 million unique TCRs from HLA-typed donors.

Losses at the gene ends were 0 bases for V and 0 bases for J; bases not matched to a gene: 4. The CDR3 runs to 18 residues. The germline V gene has CDR1 MGHRA and CDR2 YSYEKL. Remarks on this clone: Its antigen is unknown.

The PCR was carried out with 60 Vbeta primers and 13 Jbeta primers. The protocol was immunoSEQ multiplex PCR, while the TCRdb copy is restricted to in-frame clones and leaves out a portion. The data contain under 250,000 clones, about three quarters of them singletons. Findings and caveats of the study: The authors assumed roughly uniform sequencing depth across donors for presence/absence analyses. Relative to equally common others, HLA-associated TCR beta chains showed greater clonal expansion in a later analysis. Researchers left out some V segments, among them TRBV6-2 and TRBV6-3, as indistinguishable.

This receptor was taken from a boy younger than 18 in good health and CMV-seronegative. V gene TRBV4-1 combines with J gene TRBJ2-1; 11 bases map to TRBD2. Sequences were obtained from PBMCs. The CDR3 DNA reads TGCGCCAGCAGCCAAGAAATGGGACTAGCGGACTCCTACAATGAGCAGTTCTTC. Its translation is CASSQEMGLADSYNEQFF.